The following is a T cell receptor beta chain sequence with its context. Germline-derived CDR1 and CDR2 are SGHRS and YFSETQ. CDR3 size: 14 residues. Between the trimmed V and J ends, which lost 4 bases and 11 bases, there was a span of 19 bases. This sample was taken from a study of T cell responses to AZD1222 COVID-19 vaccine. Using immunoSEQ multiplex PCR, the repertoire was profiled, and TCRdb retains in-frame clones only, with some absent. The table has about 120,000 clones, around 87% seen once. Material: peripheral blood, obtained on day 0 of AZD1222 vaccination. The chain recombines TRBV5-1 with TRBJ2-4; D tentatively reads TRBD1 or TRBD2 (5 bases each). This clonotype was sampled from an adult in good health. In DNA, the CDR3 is TGCGCCAGCAGCATGGGACCGCAAGAATCAGTTCAGTACTTC. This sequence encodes CASSMGPQESVQYF.